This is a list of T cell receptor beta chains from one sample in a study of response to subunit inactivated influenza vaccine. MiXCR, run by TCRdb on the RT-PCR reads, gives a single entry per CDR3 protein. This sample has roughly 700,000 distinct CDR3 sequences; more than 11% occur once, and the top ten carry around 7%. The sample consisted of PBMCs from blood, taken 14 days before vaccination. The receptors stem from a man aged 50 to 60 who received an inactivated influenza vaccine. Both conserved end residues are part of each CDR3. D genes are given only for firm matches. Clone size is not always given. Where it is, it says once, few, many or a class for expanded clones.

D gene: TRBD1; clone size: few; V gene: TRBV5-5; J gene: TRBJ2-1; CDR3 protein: CASSLVGQSYNEQFF; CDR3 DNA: TGTGCCAGCAGCTTGGTGGGACAGAGCTACAATGAGCAGTTCTTC
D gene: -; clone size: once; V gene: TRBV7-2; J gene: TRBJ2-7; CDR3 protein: CASSARADSYEQYF; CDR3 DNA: TGTGCCAGCAGCGCGCGAGCAGACTCCTACGAGCAGTACTTC
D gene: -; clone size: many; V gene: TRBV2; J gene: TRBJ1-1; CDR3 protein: CASRDLNTEAFF; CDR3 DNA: TGTGCCAGCCGAGATTTGAACACTGAAGCTTTCTTT
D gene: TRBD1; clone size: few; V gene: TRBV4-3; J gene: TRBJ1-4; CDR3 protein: CASSQAAGGTGTSEKLFF; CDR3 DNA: TGCGCCAGCAGCCAAGCGGCAGGAGGGACAGGGACGAGTGAAAAACTGTTTTTT
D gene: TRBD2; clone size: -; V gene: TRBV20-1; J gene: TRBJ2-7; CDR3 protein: CSARDHGEGLYEQYF; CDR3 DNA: TGCAGTGCTAGAGATCACGGGGAGGGGCTCTACGAGCAGTACTTC
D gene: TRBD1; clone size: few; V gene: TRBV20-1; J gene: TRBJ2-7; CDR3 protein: CSARDPDRAYSGEQYF; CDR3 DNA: TGCAGTGCTAGAGATCCCGACAGGGCCTATTCGGGCGAGCAGTACTTC
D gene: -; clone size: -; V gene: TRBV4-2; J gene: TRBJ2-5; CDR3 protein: CASSQGAAGTLGQETQYF; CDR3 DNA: TGTGCCAGCAGCCAAGGGGCTGCGGGGACTCTGGGACAAGAGACCCAGTACTTC
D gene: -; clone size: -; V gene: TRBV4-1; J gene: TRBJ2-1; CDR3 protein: CASSQGTDRGNKQFF; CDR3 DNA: TGCGCCAGCAGCCAGGGGACCGACAGAGGGAATAAGCAGTTCTTC
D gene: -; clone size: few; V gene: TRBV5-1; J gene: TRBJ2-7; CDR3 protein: CASSLGATSTREQYF; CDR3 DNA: TGCGCCAGCAGCTTGGGGGCTACCTCTACGCGGGAGCAGTACTTC
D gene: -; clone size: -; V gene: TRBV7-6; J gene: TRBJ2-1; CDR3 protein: CASSSAAGRRDEQFF; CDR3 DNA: TGTGCCAGTAGCTCCGCTGCAGGGCGAAGGGATGAGCAGTTCTTC
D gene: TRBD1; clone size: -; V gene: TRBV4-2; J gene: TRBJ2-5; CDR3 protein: CASSQAAGQGFETQYF; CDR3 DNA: TGTGCCAGCAGCCAAGCGGCAGGACAGGGTTTTGAGACCCAGTACTTC
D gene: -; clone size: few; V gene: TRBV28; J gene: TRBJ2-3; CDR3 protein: CASIGDTSTDTQYF; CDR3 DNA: TGTGCCAGCATTGGGGACACAAGCACAGATACGCAGTATTTT
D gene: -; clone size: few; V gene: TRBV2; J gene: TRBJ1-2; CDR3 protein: CASRDTGYGYTF; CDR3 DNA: TGTGCCAGCAGGGATACAGGCTATGGCTACACCTTC
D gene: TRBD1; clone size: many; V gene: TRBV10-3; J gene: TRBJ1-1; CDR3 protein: CAISKTGDTEAFF; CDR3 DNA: TGTGCCATCAGTAAAACAGGGGACACTGAAGCTTTCTTT
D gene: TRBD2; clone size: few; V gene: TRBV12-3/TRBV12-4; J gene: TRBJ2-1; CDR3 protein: CASSRISSGRPNEQFF; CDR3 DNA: TGTGCCAGCAGCAGGATCTCTAGCGGGAGGCCCAATGAGCAGTTCTTC
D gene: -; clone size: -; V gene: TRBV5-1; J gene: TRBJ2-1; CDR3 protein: CASSSGQGRLEQFF; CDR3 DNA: TGCGCCAGCAGCAGTGGGCAGGGCCGGCTAGAGCAGTTCTTC
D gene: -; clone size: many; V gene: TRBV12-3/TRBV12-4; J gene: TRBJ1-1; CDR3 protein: CASSLSVGNRAFF; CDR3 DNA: TGTGCCAGCAGTTTATCGGTGGGCAATCGAGCTTTCTTT
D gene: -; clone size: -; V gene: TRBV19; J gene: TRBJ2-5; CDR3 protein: CASNIGGETQYF; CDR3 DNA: TGTGCCAGTAATATTGGCGGAGAGACCCAGTACTTC
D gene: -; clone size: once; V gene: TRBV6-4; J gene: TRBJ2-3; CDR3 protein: CASSDRGRDNTQYF; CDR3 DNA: TGTGCCAGCAGTGACCGGGGACGGGATAATACGCAGTATTTT
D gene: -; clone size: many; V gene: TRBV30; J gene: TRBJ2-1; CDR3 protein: CAWRALLSNEQFF; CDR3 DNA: TGTGCCTGGAGGGCCTTACTCAGCAATGAGCAGTTCTTC
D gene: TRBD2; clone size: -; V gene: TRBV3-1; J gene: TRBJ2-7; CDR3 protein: CASSQAGLPTYEQYF; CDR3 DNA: TGTGCCAGCAGCCAAGCGGGACTACCGACCTACGAGCAGTACTTC
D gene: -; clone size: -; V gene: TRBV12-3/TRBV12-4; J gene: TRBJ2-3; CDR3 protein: CASSPSVTDTQYF; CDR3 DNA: TGTGCCAGCAGCCCGAGTGTCACAGATACGCAGTATTTT
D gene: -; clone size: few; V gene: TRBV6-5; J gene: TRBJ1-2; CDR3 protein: CASSYGGDDGYTF; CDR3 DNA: TGTGCCAGCAGTTACGGGGGGGACGATGGCTACACCTTC
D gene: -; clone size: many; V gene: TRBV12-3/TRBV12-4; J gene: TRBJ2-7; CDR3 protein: CASTRGSYEQYF; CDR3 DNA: TGTGCCAGCACCCGAGGATCCTACGAGCAGTACTTC
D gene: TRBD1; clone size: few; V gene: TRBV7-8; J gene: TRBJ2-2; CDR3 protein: CASSLADRGAGELFF; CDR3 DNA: TGTGCCAGCAGCTTAGCGGACAGGGGCGCCGGGGAGCTGTTTTTT
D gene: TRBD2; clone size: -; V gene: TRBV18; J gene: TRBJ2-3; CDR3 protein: CASSATSGTNTDTQYF; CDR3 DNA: TGTGCCAGCTCAGCGACTAGCGGGACGAACACAGATACGCAGTATTTT
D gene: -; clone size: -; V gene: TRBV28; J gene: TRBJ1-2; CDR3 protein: CASSRLGYGYTF; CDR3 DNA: TGTGCCAGCAGTCGTTTGGGGTATGGCTACACCTTC
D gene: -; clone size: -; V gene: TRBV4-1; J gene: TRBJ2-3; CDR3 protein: CASSPSKPGVYTDTQYF; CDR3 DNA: TGCGCCAGCAGCCCATCAAAACCGGGCGTTTACACAGATACGCAGTATTTT
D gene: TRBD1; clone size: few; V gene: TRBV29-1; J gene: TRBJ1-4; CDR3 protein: CSVRTGGEKLFF; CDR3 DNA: TGCAGCGTCCGAACAGGGGGCGAAAAACTGTTTTTT
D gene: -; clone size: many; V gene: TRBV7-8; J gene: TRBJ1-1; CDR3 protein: CASSPQGRGPSGTEAFF; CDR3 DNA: TGTGCCAGCAGCCCCCAGGGGCGGGGTCCTTCGGGAACTGAAGCTTTCTTT
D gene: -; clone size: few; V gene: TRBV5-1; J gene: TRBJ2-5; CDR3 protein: CASSLDALAETQYF; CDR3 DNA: TGCGCCAGCAGCTTGGATGCACTAGCTGAGACCCAGTACTTC
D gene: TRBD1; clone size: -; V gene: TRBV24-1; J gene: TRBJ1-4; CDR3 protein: CATSDGTGTNEKLFF; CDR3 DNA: TGTGCCACCAGTGATGGGACAGGAACTAATGAAAAACTGTTTTTT
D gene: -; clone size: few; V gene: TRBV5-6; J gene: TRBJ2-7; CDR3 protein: CASRQTGSSYEQYF; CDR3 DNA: TGTGCCAGCAGACAAACAGGGAGCTCCTACGAGCAGTACTTC
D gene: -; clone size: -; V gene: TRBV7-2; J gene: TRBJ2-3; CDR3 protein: CASSLVPRGGTDTQYF; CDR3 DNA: TGTGCCAGCAGCTTAGTTCCGAGGGGGGGCACAGATACGCAGTATTTT
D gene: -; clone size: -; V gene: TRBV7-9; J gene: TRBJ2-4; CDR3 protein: CASSPLGSLAKNIQYF; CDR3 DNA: TGTGCCAGCAGCCCCCTGGGGTCTCTAGCCAAAAACATTCAGTACTTC
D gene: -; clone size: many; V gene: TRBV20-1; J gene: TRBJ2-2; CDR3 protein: CSATSGSGNTGELFF; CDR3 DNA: TGCAGTGCTACCTCGGGTAGCGGGAACACCGGGGAGCTGTTTTTT
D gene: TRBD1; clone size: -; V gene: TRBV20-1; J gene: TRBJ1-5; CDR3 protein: CSADYSTGGHINQPQHF; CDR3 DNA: TGCAGTGCCGATTACTCCACAGGGGGCCATATCAATCAGCCCCAGCATTTT
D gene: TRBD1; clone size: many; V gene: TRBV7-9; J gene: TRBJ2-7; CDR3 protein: CASSSTGGEQYF; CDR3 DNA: TGTGCCAGCAGCTCCACAGGGGGAGAGCAGTACTTC
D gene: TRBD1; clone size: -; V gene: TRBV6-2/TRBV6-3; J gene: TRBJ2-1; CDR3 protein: CASSPRTGYQNEQFF; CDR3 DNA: TGTGCCAGCAGTCCCCGGACAGGGTATCAGAATGAGCAGTTCTTC
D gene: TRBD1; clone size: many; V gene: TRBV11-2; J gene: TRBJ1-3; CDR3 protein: CASSPTGAGNTIYF; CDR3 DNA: TGTGCCAGCAGTCCTACAGGGGCCGGAAACACCATATATTTT
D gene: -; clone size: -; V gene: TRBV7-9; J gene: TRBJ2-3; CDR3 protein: CASSFTGDTQYF; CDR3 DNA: TGTGCCAGCAGCTTTACGGGGGATACGCAGTATTTT
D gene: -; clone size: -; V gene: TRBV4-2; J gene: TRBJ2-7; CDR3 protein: CAISPGVGTGEQYF; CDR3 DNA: TGTGCCATCAGCCCTGGGGTCGGGACTGGGGAGCAGTACTTC
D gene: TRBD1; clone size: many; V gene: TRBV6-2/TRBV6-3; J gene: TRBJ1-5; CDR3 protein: CASRTGTDLSNQPQHF; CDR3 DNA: TGTGCCAGCAGGACCGGGACAGATCTTAGCAATCAGCCCCAGCATTTT
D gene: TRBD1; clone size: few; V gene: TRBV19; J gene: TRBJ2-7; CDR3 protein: CASSLLPGTGIHEQYF; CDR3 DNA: TGTGCCAGTAGTCTACTACCCGGGACAGGGATCCACGAGCAGTACTTC
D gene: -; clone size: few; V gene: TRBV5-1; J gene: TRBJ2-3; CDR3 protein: CASSLGGLRTDTQYF; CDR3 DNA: TGCGCCAGCAGCTTGGGGGGACTCCGCACAGATACGCAGTATTTT
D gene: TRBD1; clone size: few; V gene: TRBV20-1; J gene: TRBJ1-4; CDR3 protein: CSAKIRDRGAKLFF; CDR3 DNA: TGCAGTGCTAAGATCCGGGACAGGGGAGCGAAACTGTTTTTT
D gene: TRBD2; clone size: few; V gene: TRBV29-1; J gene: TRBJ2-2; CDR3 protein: CSVGGGANTGELFF; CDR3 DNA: TGCAGCGTTGGCGGGGGTGCGAACACCGGGGAGCTGTTTTTT
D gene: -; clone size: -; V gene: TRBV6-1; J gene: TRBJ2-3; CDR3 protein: CASRSTVVTDTQYF; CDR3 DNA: TGTGCCAGCAGATCCACCGTTGTGACAGATACGCAGTATTTT
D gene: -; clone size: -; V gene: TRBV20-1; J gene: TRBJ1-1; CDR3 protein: CSARDQRGNTEAFF; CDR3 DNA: TGCAGTGCTAGAGATCAAAGGGGAAACACTGAAGCTTTCTTT
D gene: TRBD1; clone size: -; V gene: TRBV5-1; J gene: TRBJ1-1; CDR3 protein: CASSLGTGGTTEAFF; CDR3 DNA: TGCGCCAGCAGCTTGGGAACAGGGGGGACCACTGAAGCTTTCTTT
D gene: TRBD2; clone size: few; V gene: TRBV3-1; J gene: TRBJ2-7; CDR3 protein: CASSPLAGGHHEQYF; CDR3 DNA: TGTGCCAGCAGCCCTCTGGCGGGAGGGCATCACGAGCAGTACTTC
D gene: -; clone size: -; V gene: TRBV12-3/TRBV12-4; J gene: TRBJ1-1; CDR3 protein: CASRIGLGDGEAFF; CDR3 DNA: TGTGCCAGCCGAATCGGGCTGGGCGACGGCGAAGCTTTCTTT